This T cell receptor (beta chain) was documented in a study of PD-1 blockade in classical Hodgkin lymphoma. Overall study results and limits: The CD4+ diversity rise by C4D1 was clearest in complete responders.

CDR1 MGHRA and CDR2 YSYEKL come from the germline V gene. CDR3 length: 17 amino acids. V dropped 4 bases and J dropped 5; count of bases not matched to a gene: 14. Some clones are missing from TCRdb's copy, which holds only in-frame ones; the method was immunoSEQ multiplex PCR. This table has some 52,000 clones, 86% appearing once. This clone was counted once. Its matching antigen is unknown. Stated time point: cycle 4 day 1 (C4D1), after 5 to 7 weeks of nivolumab. With no exception, relapse followed autologous stem cell transplantation in all patients, and brentuximab vedotin exposure varied. The specimen was peripheral blood mononuclear cells (PBMCs), collected before the fourth cycle of nivolumab. The chain employs TRBV4-1 and TRBJ1-2; the match to TRBD1 covers 9 bases. The receptor comes from a human donor with classical Hodgkin lymphoma. CDR3 nucleotide sequence: TGCGCCAGCAGCCCCACAAACCGGACAGGGGTACGGTATGGCTACACCTTC. This sequence encodes CASSPTNRTGVRYGYTF.